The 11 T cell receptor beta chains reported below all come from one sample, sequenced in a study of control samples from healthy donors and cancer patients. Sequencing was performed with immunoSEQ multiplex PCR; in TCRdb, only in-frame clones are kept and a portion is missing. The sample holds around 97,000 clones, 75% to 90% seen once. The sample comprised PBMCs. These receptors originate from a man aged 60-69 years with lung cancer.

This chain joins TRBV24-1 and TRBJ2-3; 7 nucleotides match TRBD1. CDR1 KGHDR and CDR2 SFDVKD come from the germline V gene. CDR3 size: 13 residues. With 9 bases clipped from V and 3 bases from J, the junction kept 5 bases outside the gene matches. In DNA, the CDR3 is TGTGCCACCGGGACAGTTCGTACAGATACGCAGTATTTT. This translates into CATGTVRTDTQYF.

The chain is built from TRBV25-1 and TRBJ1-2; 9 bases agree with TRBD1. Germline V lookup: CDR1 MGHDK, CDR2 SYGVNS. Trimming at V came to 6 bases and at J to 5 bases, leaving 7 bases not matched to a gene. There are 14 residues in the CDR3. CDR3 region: CASSQMTGGYGYTF. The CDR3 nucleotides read TGTGCCAGCAGCCAAATGACAGGGGGGTATGGCTACACCTTC.

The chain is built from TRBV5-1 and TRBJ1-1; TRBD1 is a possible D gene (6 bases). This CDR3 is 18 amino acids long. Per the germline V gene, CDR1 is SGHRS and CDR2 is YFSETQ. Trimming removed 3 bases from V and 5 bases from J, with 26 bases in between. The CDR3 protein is CASSYLRQGMMGETEAFF. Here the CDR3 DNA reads TGCGCCAGCAGCTACCTTAGGCAGGGGATGATGGGGGAGACTGAAGCTTTCTTT.

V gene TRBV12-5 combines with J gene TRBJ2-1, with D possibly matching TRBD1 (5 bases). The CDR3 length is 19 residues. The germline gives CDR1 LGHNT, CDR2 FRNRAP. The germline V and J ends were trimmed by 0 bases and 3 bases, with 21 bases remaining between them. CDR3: CASGLVLFGQGRNYNEQFF. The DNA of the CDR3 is TGTGCTAGTGGTTTGGTCCTCTTCGGCCAGGGTAGGAACTACAATGAGCAGTTCTTC.

CDR3 coding DNA: TGTGCCAGCAGCTCAACAGGATACGAGCAGTACGTC. Its protein product is CASSSTGYEQYV. This chain joins TRBV7-8 and TRBJ2-7, with D perhaps matching TRBD1 (5 bases). Looked up from germline, CDR1 is SGHVS and CDR2 is FQNEAQ. The CDR3 runs to 12 residues. Trimming took off 4 bases at V and 4 bases at J, with 8 bases between the two ends.

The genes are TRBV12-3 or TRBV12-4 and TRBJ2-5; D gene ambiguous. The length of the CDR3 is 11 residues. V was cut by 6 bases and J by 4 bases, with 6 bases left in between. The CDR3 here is CASSHGETQYF. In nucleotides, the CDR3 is TGTGCCAGCAGCCACGGAGAGACCCAGTACTTC.

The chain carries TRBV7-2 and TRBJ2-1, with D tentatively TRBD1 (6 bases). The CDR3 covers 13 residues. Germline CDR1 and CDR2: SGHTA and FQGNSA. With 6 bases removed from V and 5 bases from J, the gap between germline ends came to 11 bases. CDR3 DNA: TGTGCCAGCAGTCTCAACAGGGACAATGAGCAGTTCTTC. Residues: CASSLNRDNEQFF. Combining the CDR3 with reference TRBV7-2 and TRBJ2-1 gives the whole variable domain GAGVSQSPSNKVTEKGKDVELRCDPISGHTALYWYRQSLGQGLEFLIYFQGNSAPDKSGLPSDRFSAERTGGSVSTLTIQRTQQEDSAVYLCASSLNRDNEQFFGPGTRLTVL.

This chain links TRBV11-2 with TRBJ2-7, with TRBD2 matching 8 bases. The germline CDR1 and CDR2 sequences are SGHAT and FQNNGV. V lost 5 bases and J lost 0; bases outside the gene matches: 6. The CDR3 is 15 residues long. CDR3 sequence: CASSPGGLGSYEQYF. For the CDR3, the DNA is TGTGCCAGCAGCCCGGGGGGGTTAGGCTCCTACGAGCAGTACTTC.

CDR3 region: CSALIPWTERVSDTQYF. Written as DNA, the CDR3 is TGCAGCGCACTAATACCCTGGACTGAGAGAGTTTCAGATACGCAGTATTTT. The chain links TRBV29-1 to TRBJ2-3; a possible D gene is TRBD2 (5 bases). Germline CDR1 SQVTM, CDR2 ANQGSEA. The ends were cut back, 7 bases at V and 4 bases at J, with 27 bases in the middle. This CDR3 spans 17 amino acids.

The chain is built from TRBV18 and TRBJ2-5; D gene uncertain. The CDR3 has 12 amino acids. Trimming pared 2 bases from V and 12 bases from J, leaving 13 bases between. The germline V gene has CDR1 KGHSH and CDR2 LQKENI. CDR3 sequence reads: CASSPLGTEKYF. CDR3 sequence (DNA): TGTGCCAGCTCACCATTGGGTACAGAAAAGTACTTC.

For the CDR3, the DNA is TGTGCCAGCTCACCCAGCAGCCAGTACCAAGAGACCCAGTACTTC. Protein sequence: CASSPSSQYQETQYF. The chain links TRBV18 to TRBJ2-5; D remains unclear. The CDR3 covers 15 residues. CDR1 KGHSH and CDR2 LQKENI come from the germline V gene. V was cut by 3 bases and J by 0 bases, with 11 bases left in between.